Sequencing of this T cell receptor (beta chain) was carried out in a study of CD8+ T cells in alopecia areata. Study-wide background: A regimen of oral tofacitinib, 5 to 10 mg twice daily, was given to treated patients. Study conclusions and caveats: Mice showed TCR sharing more clearly than patients did, possibly owing to HLA. Normal skin contains resident alphabeta T cells, and these are also sequenced in scalp samples.

The V and J ends lost 7 bases and 7 bases respectively, with 14 bases between them. Per germline, CDR1 SQVTM and CDR2 ANQGSEA. The CDR3 sequence is 12 residues long. Individuals with alopecia areata gave both lesional scalp punch biopsies and peripheral blood for collection. There are a few counts of this clone. Antigen unknown. cDNA serving as the sequencing template came from extracted, reverse transcribed RNA. Sequenced by immunoSEQ multiplex PCR; TCRdb stores in-frame clones only, minus some. The sample holds 100,000 to 150,000 clones, roughly two fifths seen once. The TCR originated in a human donor with alopecia areata. Sequenced material: CD4+ T cells sorted from blood. This chain connects TRBV29-1 to TRBJ1-5, with D tentatively TRBD1 (5 bases). This CDR3 reads CSAGALGQPQHF. CDR3 sequence (DNA): TGCAGCGCCGGGGCCCTAGGACAGCCCCAGCATTTT.